These T cell receptor beta chains were read from a single sample in a study of HIV-infected patients and healthy controls. MiXCR was run by TCRdb on the 5' RACE reads, yielding one entry per CDR3 protein. The sample yields roughly 15,000 distinct CDR3 sequences, roughly 9.9% seen once. The sequenced material came from blood. The receptor source for this set is an adult in good health. CDR3s include the opening cysteine and the closing phenylalanine or tryptophan. Each record gives: J gene, clone size, V gene, CDR3 protein. A row's size may be missing; if present it is once, few, many or a size class.

TRBJ2-5,few,TRBV7-2,CASSLTVQETQYF
TRBJ1-5,medium-sized,TRBV5-6,CASSLQTEPSNQPQHF
TRBJ1-4,many,TRBV7-2,CASSLGRLAEKLFF
TRBJ2-3,many,TRBV24-1,CATAEGVTDTQYF
TRBJ1-6,medium-sized,TRBV27,CASSWAGTNSPLHF
TRBJ2-5,medium-sized,TRBV9,CASSGEETQYF
TRBJ1-2,many,TRBV6-2/TRBV6-3,CASRPDELYGYTF
TRBJ2-7,many,TRBV7-8,CASSLGPSRSYEQYF
TRBJ1-2,many,TRBV12-3/TRBV12-4,CASSLAPASGYTF
TRBJ2-7,.,TRBV3-1,CASSPRTVYEQYF